What follows describes a single T cell receptor (beta chain). This entry belongs to a study of shared T cell receptors in the human thymus. Here immunoSEQ multiplex PCR was the method, and the copy in TCRdb shows in-frame clones only, minus some. This table holds around 730,000 clones, 70% to 90% found once. V lost 3 bases and J 6 bases, leaving 24 bases between the germline ends. Germline V gives CDR1 SGHTA, CDR2 FQGNSA. The CDR3 is 17 amino acids. These same data were also listed under a study on human thymus T cells. Per that paper: Donors consisted of healthy Finnish infants (having corrective surgery for congenital heart defects). The thymus was resected at corrective cardiac surgery.

The specimen was thymocytes. The sequence was collected from a girl under three years old with a congenital heart defect. This chain links TRBV7-2 with TRBJ2-7, with D possibly matching TRBD2 (6 bases). The CDR3 DNA sequence: TGTGCCAGCAGCTTTAGAGGCAATTTGCCGGGCGGGACCGAGCAGTACTTC. This codes for CASSFRGNLPGGTEQYF. Complete variable domain (other parts from reference TRBV7-2 and TRBJ2-7): GAGVSQSPSNKVTEKGKDVELRCDPISGHTALYWYRQSLGQGLEFLIYFQGNSAPDKSGLPSDRFSAERTGGSVSTLTIQRTQQEDSAVYLCASSFRGNLPGGTEQYFGPGTRLTVT.